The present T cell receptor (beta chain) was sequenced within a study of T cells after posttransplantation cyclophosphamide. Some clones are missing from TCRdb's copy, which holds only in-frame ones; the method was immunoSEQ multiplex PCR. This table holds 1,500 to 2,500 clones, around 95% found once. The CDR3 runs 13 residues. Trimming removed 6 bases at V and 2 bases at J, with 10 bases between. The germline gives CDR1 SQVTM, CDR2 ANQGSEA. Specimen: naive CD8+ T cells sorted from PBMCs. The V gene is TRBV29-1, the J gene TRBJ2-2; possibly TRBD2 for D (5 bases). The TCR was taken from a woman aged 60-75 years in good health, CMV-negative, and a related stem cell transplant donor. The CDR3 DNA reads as TGCAGCGTCGACGGGAAAAACACCGGGGAGCTGTTTTTT. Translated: CSVDGKNTGELFF.